This is a list of T cell receptor beta chains from one sample in a study of blood T cell repertoires in COVID-19. TCRdb's copy holds only in-frame clones and misses some; the assay was immunoSEQ multiplex PCR. The sample has approximately 150,000 clones, approximately 80% seen once; the top ten hold roughly 6%. What was sequenced was PBMCs or T cells enriched from blood (not recorded which). The source is a man aged 35-49 years who had recovered from COVID-19. Each CDR3 is given without its conserved first and last residue. The D gene is left open where the match is weak.

j_call	v_call	d_call	cdr3_aa
TRBJ2-5	TRBV7-2	NA	ASSSRGPETQY
TRBJ2-6	TRBV3-1/TRBV3-2	TRBD1	ATTTRTGRSGANVLT
TRBJ2-7	TRBV30	TRBD1	AWSRDREYEQY
TRBJ1-2	TRBV19	TRBD1	ASTSYWGQLYGYT
TRBJ1-6	TRBV5-6	NA	ASSRPGIPPLH
TRBJ2-1	TRBV9	TRBD2	ASSVGPGLAAYNEQF
TRBJ2-6	TRBV9	TRBD1	ASSVVDRGFSGANVLT
TRBJ2-2	TRBV4-1	TRBD1	ASSRTGNTGELF
TRBJ2-5	TRBV7-9	TRBD1	ASSPDRGFQETQY
TRBJ2-7	TRBV6-1	TRBD2	ASSAAGAGGLDEQY
TRBJ1-5	TRBV3-1/TRBV3-2	TRBD1	ASSQSGQGSRPSNQPQH
TRBJ2-5	TRBV4-1	NA	ASSQRGGETQY
TRBJ2-3	TRBV27	NA	ASSVGGATVWADTQY
TRBJ1-3	TRBV2	NA	ASKGGSSGNTIY
TRBJ1-2	TRBV4-1	NA	ASSQDRGLPSYGYT
TRBJ1-1	TRBV11-2	NA	ASSLTGNTEAF
TRBJ2-3	TRBV30	TRBD2	AWSLGTSGFTDTQY
TRBJ2-2	TRBV5-1	TRBD1	ASTTKGTGTTANTGELF
TRBJ1-1	TRBV5-8	NA	ASSPPGRSEAF
TRBJ1-2	TRBV7-8	TRBD1	ASSLTGGEGYGYT
TRBJ2-1	TRBV12-3/TRBV12-4	NA	ASSLRAYNEQF
TRBJ1-2	TRBV11-2	TRBD1	ASSLGTGSINYGYT
TRBJ1-5	TRBV2	TRBD1	ASSGTGNQPQH
TRBJ2-1	TRBV9	TRBD1	ASSVAVDGDSAIYNEQF
TRBJ2-1	TRBV9	TRBD1	ASSAQDRGNEQF
TRBJ2-5	TRBV4-1	TRBD1	ASSHGQGGGETQY
TRBJ1-1	TRBV12-5	NA	ASGLGSAEAF
TRBJ2-5	TRBV12-5	NA	ASMYSGIETQY
TRBJ1-1	TRBV5-1	TRBD1	ASSPLTGMNTEAF
TRBJ1-2	TRBV30	TRBD1	AWSVDVTGGVEI
TRBJ1-4	TRBV5-1	NA	ASSLESRGILF
TRBJ1-4	TRBV9	NA	ASSVAFTTNEKLF
TRBJ1-4	TRBV3-1/TRBV3-2	NA	ASSRTLWGEKLF
TRBJ2-5	TRBV7-3	TRBD2	ASSRSGGLSETQY
TRBJ2-7	TRBV30	TRBD1	AWSDLTGGPYEQY
TRBJ1-1	TRBV11-2	NA	ATDLGGVGTEAF